These T cell receptor beta chains were read from a single sample in a study of CD8 T cells in ankylosing spondylitis. MiXCR was run by TCRdb on the 5' RACE reads, yielding one entry per CDR3 protein. The table shows around 430,000 distinct CDR3 sequences, with roughly 18% occurring only once. Sequencing input: blood, either unsorted or a sorted T cell fraction (not recorded which). All receptors derive from a male donor with ankylosing spondylitis. Both conserved end residues are part of each CDR3. The D gene is left open where the match is weak. Clone size appears in some rows only: once, few, many, or a class for an expanded clone.

CDR3 DNA: TGCGCCAGCTCCGGGACTGCCAGAGATACGCAGTATTTT
CDR3 protein: CASSGTARDTQYF
J gene: TRBJ2-3
V gene: TRBV5-1
D gene: -
clone size: few

CDR3 DNA: TGTGCCAGCATGAGGGCTAGCACCGGGGATACGCAGTATTTT
CDR3 protein: CASMRASTGDTQYF
J gene: TRBJ2-3
V gene: TRBV6-1
D gene: -
clone size: -

CDR3 DNA: TGTGCCAGCAGCTTAGCTGGGGGACAGCTTTATACGCAGTATTTT
CDR3 protein: CASSLAGGQLYTQYF
J gene: TRBJ2-3
V gene: TRBV11-1
D gene: TRBD1
clone size: -

CDR3 DNA: TGTGCCAGCAGACCGGGGGGAGATAACTATGGCTACACCTTC
CDR3 protein: CASRPGGDNYGYTF
J gene: TRBJ1-2
V gene: TRBV7-3
D gene: -
clone size: few

CDR3 DNA: TGCAGTGCTAGAATTGGTGAAAAACTGTTTTTT
CDR3 protein: CSARIGEKLFF
J gene: TRBJ1-4
V gene: TRBV20-1
D gene: -
clone size: few

CDR3 DNA: TGTGCCAGCACTAGGAGGACGAACACTGAAGCTTTCTTT
CDR3 protein: CASTRRTNTEAFF
J gene: TRBJ1-1
V gene: TRBV6-6
D gene: -
clone size: -

CDR3 DNA: TGCGCCAGCAGCCGAGAGGGGACGGGGGGAGATGGCTACACCTTC
CDR3 protein: CASSREGTGGDGYTF
J gene: TRBJ1-2
V gene: TRBV4-3
D gene: -
clone size: few

CDR3 DNA: TGTGCCAGCAGTTTATTGGACGGACAGGGGGAGAATGGCTACACCTTC
CDR3 protein: CASSLLDGQGENGYTF
J gene: TRBJ1-2
V gene: TRBV28
D gene: TRBD1
clone size: few

CDR3 DNA: TGTGCCAGCAGCGTAGGGCCGGGGGGGACTAACAATGAGCAGTTCTTC
CDR3 protein: CASSVGPGGTNNEQFF
J gene: TRBJ2-1
V gene: TRBV9
D gene: TRBD2
clone size: few

CDR3 DNA: TGTGCCAGCAGTGAAGGTTTTTTACGCACAGATACGCAGTATTTT
CDR3 protein: CASSEGFLRTDTQYF
J gene: TRBJ2-3
V gene: TRBV2
D gene: -
clone size: few

CDR3 DNA: TGTGCCAGCAGTTTAGCGGGGGGCAGCTATGGCTACACCTTC
CDR3 protein: CASSLAGGSYGYTF
J gene: TRBJ1-2
V gene: TRBV6-5
D gene: -
clone size: many

CDR3 DNA: TGTGCCAGCAGACCCGACAGTCTCTCTGGAAACACCATATATTTT
CDR3 protein: CASRPDSLSGNTIYF
J gene: TRBJ1-3
V gene: TRBV6-1
D gene: -
clone size: few

CDR3 DNA: TGCAGCGCCGGAGGTTCAGGGGAGACCATATATTTT
CDR3 protein: CSAGGSGETIYF
J gene: TRBJ1-3
V gene: TRBV29-1
D gene: -
clone size: few

CDR3 DNA: TGTGCCAGCACTGAGGGGGGACAGGGCTCCTACGAGCAGTACTTC
CDR3 protein: CASTEGGQGSYEQYF
J gene: TRBJ2-7
V gene: TRBV12-3/TRBV12-4
D gene: TRBD1
clone size: -

CDR3 DNA: TGTGCCAGCAGTTTACAGGGGGCTACGGGTCAGCCCCAGCATTTT
CDR3 protein: CASSLQGATGQPQHF
J gene: TRBJ1-5
V gene: TRBV12-3/TRBV12-4
D gene: TRBD1
clone size: -

CDR3 DNA: TGTGCCAGCTCACCATTGCCAGGGGGCGGGAACGAGCAGTACTTC
CDR3 protein: CASSPLPGGGNEQYF
J gene: TRBJ2-7
V gene: TRBV18
D gene: TRBD1
clone size: -

CDR3 DNA: TGTGCCAGCAGTTTTGGCCTAGCGGGCGAGCAGTTCTTC
CDR3 protein: CASSFGLAGEQFF
J gene: TRBJ2-1
V gene: TRBV12-3/TRBV12-4
D gene: TRBD2
clone size: many

CDR3 DNA: TGCAGTGCTAGGAAACCCGGGACTAGTCAGGCCCAGTACTTC
CDR3 protein: CSARKPGTSQAQYF
J gene: TRBJ2-5
V gene: TRBV20-1
D gene: TRBD2
clone size: -

CDR3 DNA: TGTGCCAGCAGTCCGACTAGCGGGGGCATCCAAGTCTCATACAATGAGCAGTTCTTC
CDR3 protein: CASSPTSGGIQVSYNEQFF
J gene: TRBJ2-1
V gene: TRBV12-3/TRBV12-4
D gene: TRBD2
clone size: -

CDR3 DNA: TGTGCCAGCAGCCTACACCGCTCCTACGAGCAGTACTTC
CDR3 protein: CASSLHRSYEQYF
J gene: TRBJ2-7
V gene: TRBV11-2
D gene: -
clone size: -

CDR3 DNA: TGCAGTGCTAGCAACTGGGCCCTCCGGAACGACAATGAGCAGTTCTTC
CDR3 protein: CSASNWALRNDNEQFF
J gene: TRBJ2-1
V gene: TRBV20-1
D gene: -
clone size: few

CDR3 DNA: TGTGCCAGCAGCGACGGTGTGAACACTGAAGCTTTCTTT
CDR3 protein: CASSDGVNTEAFF
J gene: TRBJ1-1
V gene: TRBV7-3
D gene: -
clone size: -

CDR3 DNA: TGTGCCAGCAGCTCACGTGGGCAGGGCAACACCGGGGAGCTGTTTTTT
CDR3 protein: CASSSRGQGNTGELFF
J gene: TRBJ2-2
V gene: TRBV7-9
D gene: -
clone size: -

CDR3 DNA: TGTGCCAGCAGCTTGCAAGGGTCGGTCACTGAAGCTTTCTTT
CDR3 protein: CASSLQGSVTEAFF
J gene: TRBJ1-1
V gene: TRBV5-5
D gene: -
clone size: few

CDR3 DNA: TGTGCCATCAGTGGGGCCCAGGGGATAGACACAGATACGCAGTATTTT
CDR3 protein: CAISGAQGIDTDTQYF
J gene: TRBJ2-3
V gene: TRBV10-3
D gene: -
clone size: -

CDR3 DNA: TGTGCCAGCAGTTTAAGGCGGGGGAACATATTTGAGCAGTTCTTC
CDR3 protein: CASSLRRGNIFEQFF
J gene: TRBJ2-1
V gene: TRBV12-3/TRBV12-4
D gene: TRBD2
clone size: few

CDR3 DNA: TGTGCCAGCAGTTACCGAGGGGGCGGGAGGGACGAGCAGTACTTC
CDR3 protein: CASSYRGGGRDEQYF
J gene: TRBJ2-7
V gene: TRBV6-5
D gene: TRBD2
clone size: -

CDR3 DNA: TGTGCCACTCGCCCCTCAGGGACAGGGCGATACAATGAGCAGTTCTTC
CDR3 protein: CATRPSGTGRYNEQFF
J gene: TRBJ2-1
V gene: TRBV6-1
D gene: TRBD1
clone size: -